The clone carrying this T cell receptor beta chain was detected only once. This CDR3 spans 14 amino acids. CDR1 is SGHNT, CDR2 YYREEE, per germline (reference sequence). V lost 2 bases and J lost 4; bases outside the gene matches: 5. This sample was taken from a study of blood T cell repertoires in COVID-19. Turning to the study itself: The United States, Italy and Spain provided the acute and convalescent COVID-19 samples. T cells, B-cell-depleted T cells, or PBMCs supplied cDNA or gDNA.

Original processing notes: The authors estimated nucleated cell counts from reference gene primer amplification. Sequencing used immunoSEQ multiplex PCR; TCRdb keeps in-frame clones, though not all of them. The V and J calls and the clone size are those of that table, but D and trimming were determined from the DNA. This sample has approximately 230,000 clones; roughly 84% occur once, and the top ten carry 3% to 4%. The sample taken for sequencing was peripheral blood. This chain connects TRBV5-4 to TRBJ1-2; TRBD1 matches at 7 bases. The TCR comes from a woman aged 40 to 49 with active or convalescent COVID-19. CDR3 nucleotides: TGTGCCAGCAGCTTAAAGGGGGCGCCCTATGGCTACACCTTC. It is translated as CASSLKGAPYGYTF.